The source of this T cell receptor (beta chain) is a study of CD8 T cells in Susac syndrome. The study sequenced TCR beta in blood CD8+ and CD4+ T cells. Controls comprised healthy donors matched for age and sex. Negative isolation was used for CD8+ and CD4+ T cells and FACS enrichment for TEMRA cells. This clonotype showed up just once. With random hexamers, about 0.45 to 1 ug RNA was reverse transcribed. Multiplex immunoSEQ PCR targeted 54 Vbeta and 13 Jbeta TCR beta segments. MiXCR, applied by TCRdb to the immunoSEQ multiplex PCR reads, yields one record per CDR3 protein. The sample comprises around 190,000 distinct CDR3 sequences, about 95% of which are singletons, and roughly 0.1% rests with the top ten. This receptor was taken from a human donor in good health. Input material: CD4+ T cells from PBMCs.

CDR3 loop: CSSGTSGGARETQYF. CDR3 nucleotide sequence: TGCAGTTCCGGGACTAGCGGGGGGGCCCGCGAGACCCAGTACTTC. This rearrangement joins TRBV20-1 to TRBJ2-5; 16 bases map to TRBD2. The germline V gene has CDR1 DFQATT and CDR2 SNEGSKA (reference sequence). J was trimmed by 5 bases and V by 8 bases; bases with no gene match: 8. This CDR3 region has 15 residues.